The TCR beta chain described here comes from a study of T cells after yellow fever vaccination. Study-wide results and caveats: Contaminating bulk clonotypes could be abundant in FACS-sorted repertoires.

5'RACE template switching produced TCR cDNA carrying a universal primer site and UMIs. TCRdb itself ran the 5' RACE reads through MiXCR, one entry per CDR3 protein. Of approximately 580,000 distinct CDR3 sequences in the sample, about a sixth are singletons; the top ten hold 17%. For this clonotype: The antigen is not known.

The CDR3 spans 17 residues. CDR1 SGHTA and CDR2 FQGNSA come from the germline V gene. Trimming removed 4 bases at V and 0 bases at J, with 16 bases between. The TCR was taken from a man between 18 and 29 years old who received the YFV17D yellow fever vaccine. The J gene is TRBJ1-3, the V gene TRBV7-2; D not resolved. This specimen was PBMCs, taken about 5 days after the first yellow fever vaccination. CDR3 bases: TGTGCCAGCAGCTCTCCGGACGGGAGGAGCTCTGGAAACACCATATATTTT. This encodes CASSSPDGRSSGNTIYF.